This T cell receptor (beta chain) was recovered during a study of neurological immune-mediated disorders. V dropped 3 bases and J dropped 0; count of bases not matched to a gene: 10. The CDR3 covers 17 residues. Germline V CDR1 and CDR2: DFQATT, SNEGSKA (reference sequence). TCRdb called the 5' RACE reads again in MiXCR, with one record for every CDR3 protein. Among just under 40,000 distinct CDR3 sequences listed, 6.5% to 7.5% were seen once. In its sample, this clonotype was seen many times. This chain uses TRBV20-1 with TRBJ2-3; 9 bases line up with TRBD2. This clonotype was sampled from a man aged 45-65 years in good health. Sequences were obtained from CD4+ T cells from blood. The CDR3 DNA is TGCAGTGCTAGTGGAGACCAGACTAGCGGTAGCACAGATACGCAGTATTTT. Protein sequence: CSASGDQTSGSTDTQYF.